This entry features one T cell receptor beta chain sequence. Original methodology: It was from reference gene primer amplification that nucleated cell counts were estimated. TCRdb's table, derived via immunoSEQ multiplex PCR, lists solely in-frame clones and lacks some. V, J and clone size were drawn from that table, and D and trimming were deduced from the DNA. The data contain 130,000 or so clones, 70% to 80% of them singletons. The entry originates in a study of blood T cell repertoires in COVID-19. For the study at large: Some COVID-19 samples were acute and others convalescent; all came from the United States, Italy and Spain. Sample material is recorded as cDNA or gDNA derived from T cells, B-cell-depleted T cells, or PBMCs.

The specimen sequenced was peripheral blood. This TCR was recovered from a human donor in a cohort sampled during active COVID-19.

CDR3 loop: CASSPAQATGELFF. In DNA, the CDR3 is TGTGCCAGCTCACCCGCGCAGGCCACCGGGGAGCTGTTTTTT. This sequence joins TRBV18 and TRBJ2-2; D remains ambiguous. The V end was cut by 3 bases, the J end by 4 bases, with 9 bases between. CDR3 length: 14 residues. Germline V lookup: CDR1 KGHSH, CDR2 LQKENI. Variable domain in full (rest from reference TRBV18 and TRBJ2-2): NAGVMQNPRHLVRRRGQEARLRCSPMKGHSHVYWYRQLPEEGLKFMVYLQKENIIDESGMPKERFSAEFPKEGPSILRIQQVVRGDSAAYFCASSPAQATGELFFGEGSRLTVL.